Below, one T cell receptor beta chain is given with its context. Antigen unknown. The source of the sample is a study of shared clonotypes between healthy human individuals. General study points: Some naive CD4 clonotypes, approximately 4.5%, turned up in common across several donors.

This table comes from immunoSEQ multiplex PCR, and its TCRdb copy is limited to in-frame clones, with some not included. The sample lists 700,000 to 950,000 clones, roughly 96% occurring once. The CDR3 extends over 15 amino acids. The J segment lost 6 bases and the V segment lost 0 bases, leaving 7 bases of the junction unmatched. CDR1 and CDR2 (germline): KGHSH, LQKENI. Terminally differentiated effector memory CD45RA+ cells were excluded from the naive CD8 cells, which were CD45RO-negative and positively selected for CCR7. This chain connects TRBV18 to TRBJ2-7; TRBD2 matches at 8 bases. The sequenced sample consisted of naive CD8+ T cells sorted from blood. The TCR was taken from a young man in good health. The CDR3, as DNA: TGTGCCAGCTCACCACCTGGGGGACTAGTCGCCGAGCAGTACTTC. It encodes CASSPPGGLVAEQYF.